This T cell receptor beta chain was captured by sequencing in a study of blood T cells in healthy people across ages. A second PCR, run for roughly 7 to 12 cycles, used a sample-barcoded 5' primer plus a J-beta primer mix. TCRdb itself ran the 5' RACE reads through MiXCR, one entry per CDR3 protein. In the table there are over 1,200,000 distinct CDR3 sequences, around 59% of which are singletons. Investigators took about 9.4 milliliters of peripheral blood from every donor. PBMCs, at least 6 million per sample, were isolated. Samples each yielded at least 5 micrograms of total RNA. This clonotype was sampled from a young man in good health. The specimen was blood.

CDR3 sequence (DNA): TGCGCCAGCAGCCAGAGTAACTCCTACGAGCAGTACTTC. Translation: CASSQSNSYEQYF. V gene TRBV4-1 combines with J gene TRBJ2-4; D is undetermined. The better agreement between TRBJ2-7 and the DNA end casts doubt on the J call. CDR1 and CDR2 (germline): MGHRA, YSYEKL. The CDR3 is made up of 13 amino acids.